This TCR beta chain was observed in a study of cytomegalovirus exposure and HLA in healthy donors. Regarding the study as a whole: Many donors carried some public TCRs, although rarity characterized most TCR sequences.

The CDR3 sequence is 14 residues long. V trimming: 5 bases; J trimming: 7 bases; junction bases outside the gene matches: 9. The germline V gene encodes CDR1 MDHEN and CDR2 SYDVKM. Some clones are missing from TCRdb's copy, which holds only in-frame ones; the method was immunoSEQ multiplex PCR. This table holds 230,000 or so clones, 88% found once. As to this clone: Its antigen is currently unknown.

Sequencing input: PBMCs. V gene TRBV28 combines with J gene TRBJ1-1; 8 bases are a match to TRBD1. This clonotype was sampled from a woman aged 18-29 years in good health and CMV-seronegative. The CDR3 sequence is CASSTWTGSNEAFF. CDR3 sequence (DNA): TGTGCCAGCAGTACATGGACAGGGAGTAATGAAGCTTTCTTT.